In its sample, the clone carrying this T cell receptor (beta chain) ranks as medium-sized. This sample is part of a study of blood T cell repertoires in COVID-19. In the authors' workflow: Counts of nucleated cells, estimated from reference gene primer amplification, were obtained. Sequencing used immunoSEQ multiplex PCR; TCRdb keeps in-frame clones, though not all of them. V, J and clone size are those of that table, while D and trimming were read from the DNA. Counted here are about 160,000 clones, approximately 79% occurring once; the ten biggest clones make up more than 7%. The sample taken for sequencing was peripheral blood. The sequence came from a woman in her fifties or sixties with COVID-19, enrolled during active disease.

For the CDR3, the DNA is TGTGCCAGCAGCGTTGACCTGGGGGGTCGCACAGATACGCAGTATTTT. This gives the protein CASSVDLGGRTDTQYF. The V and J genes are TRBV9 and TRBJ2-3; possibly TRBD2 for D (6 bases). The V end lost 2 bases, the J end lost 1 base, and 14 bases lay between the germline ends. Germline assignment: CDR1 SGDLS and CDR2 YYNGEE. This CDR3 has 16 residues.